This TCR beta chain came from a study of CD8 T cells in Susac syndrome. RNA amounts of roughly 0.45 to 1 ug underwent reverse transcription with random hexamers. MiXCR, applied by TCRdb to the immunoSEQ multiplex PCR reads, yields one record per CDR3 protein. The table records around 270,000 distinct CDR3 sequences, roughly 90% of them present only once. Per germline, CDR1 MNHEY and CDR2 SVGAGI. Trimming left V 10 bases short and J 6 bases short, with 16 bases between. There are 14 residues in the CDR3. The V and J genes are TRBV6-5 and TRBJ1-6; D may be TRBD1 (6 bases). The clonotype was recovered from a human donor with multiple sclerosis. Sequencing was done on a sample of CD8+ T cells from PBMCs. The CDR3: CATSPWTANSPLHF. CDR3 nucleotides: TGTGCCACCAGCCCGTGGACAGCTAATTCACCCCTCCACTTT.